The 4 T cell receptor beta chains below were found in one sample sequenced in a study of human T cells and chemical hapten exposure (dated by TCRdb to the early 2020s). Sample time point, as interpreted from the label and publication: pre-sensitization, week 0. What the treatment or condition label conveys for this sample: therapeutic diphenylcyclopropenone sensitization with weekly scalp DPC. The library was built by means of RACE. Sequenced using a NextSeq 500. Using fastp at Q25 and MiXCR, TCRdb reprocessed the public reads and kept productive beta chains. Merged by CDR3 protein, the rows form single entries marked with the most common genes and DNA. In all, the sample holds around 120,000 distinct CDR3 sequences, and about 13% of those were seen once. The ten largest clones capture around 2.7% of the sample. Sequenced here: whole blood, sampled in connection with sensitization to the hapten diphenylcyclopropenone (DPC). These receptor sequences come from a woman between 18 and 29 years old with alopecia areata. Some clones in this sample may be carry-over from other donors' samples.

This rearrangement joins TRBV10-2 to TRBJ2-1, with TRBD1 matching 8 bases. The CDR3 spans 14 residues. After removal of 8 bases from V and 2 bases from J, the junction contained 5 bases not matched to a gene. Germline CDR1 WSHSY, CDR2 SAAADI. The CDR3 protein is CASEDRGPYNEQFF. The CDR3 bases are TGCGCCAGCGAAGACAGGGGCCCCTACAATGAGCAGTTCTTC.

This clonotype has just a few counts. CDR3 residues: CSVALTSGFQETQYF. CDR3 sequence (DNA): TGCAGCGTTGCCCTGACTAGCGGGTTCCAAGAGACCCAGTACTTC. The J gene is TRBJ2-5, the V gene TRBV29-1; TRBD2 agrees at 10 bases. The CDR3 totals 15 residues. Germline CDR1 reads SQVTM; CDR2 reads ANQGSEA. Trimming removed 4 bases from V and 1 base from J; junction bases left unmatched: 6.

The chain is built from TRBV5-6 and TRBJ2-1; 12 bases are a match to TRBD2. This CDR3 is 15 amino acids long. After removal of 1 base from V and 6 bases from J, the junction contained 2 bases not matched to a gene. Germline assignment: CDR1 SGHDT and CDR2 YYEEEE. The CDR3 region has the DNA TGTGCCAGCAGCTTGTTGACTAGCGGGGGCAATGAGCAGTTCTTC. Its protein is CASSLLTSGGNEQFF.

This clonotype was observed at least ten times. This chain joins TRBV12-3 or TRBV12-4 and TRBJ1-2; 9 bases are shared with TRBD1. The J segment lost 8 bases and the V segment lost 5 bases, leaving 12 bases of the junction unmatched. The CDR3 totals 15 residues. The CDR3 DNA sequence: TGTGCCAGCAGTCCGTGGGACAGGGTAGGAGAAGGCTACACCTTC. Its translation is CASSPWDRVGEGYTF.